This is a list of T cell receptor beta chains from one sample in a study of T cell repertoires in cytomegalovirus infection. Their target antigens are unknown. TCRdb ran MiXCR on the reads and lists one entry per CDR3 protein. The repertoire includes hundreds of thousands of distinct CDR3 sequences, around a third of them detected once, and around 15% sits in the top ten. This sample comprised cultured CD8+ T cells from PBMCs, obtained from culture after CMV antigen stimulation. The receptors derive from a human donor in good health (CMV status not recorded). Some clones in this sample may be carry-over from other donors' samples. The CDR3 runs from the conserved cysteine through the conserved F or W. A D gene is named only where the DNA matches it firmly. Clone sizes are given selectively: once, few, many, or a class where the clone is expanded.

V gene: TRBV12-3/TRBV12-4; J gene: TRBJ1-2; clone size: few; D gene: NA; CDR3 DNA: TGTGCCAGCAGTTTAGTGACAGGTCATGGCTACACCTTC; CDR3 protein: CASSLVTGHGYTF
V gene: TRBV4-1; J gene: TRBJ1-5; clone size: NA; D gene: NA; CDR3 DNA: TGCGCCAGCAGCCAAGTGACAGTGGATTATAGCAATCAGCCCCAGCATTTT; CDR3 protein: CASSQVTVDYSNQPQHF
V gene: TRBV7-2; J gene: TRBJ2-5; clone size: NA; D gene: NA; CDR3 DNA: TGTGCCAGCAGCGGAAGGAAAAGCGGGGAGACCCAGTACTTC; CDR3 protein: CASSGRKSGETQYF
V gene: TRBV7-6; J gene: TRBJ2-5; clone size: many; D gene: NA; CDR3 DNA: TGTGCCAGCAGCTTAGATGTGGAGGGGAGCCAAGAGACCCAGTACTTC; CDR3 protein: CASSLDVEGSQETQYF
V gene: TRBV10-2; J gene: TRBJ1-1; clone size: NA; D gene: NA; CDR3 DNA: TGCGCCAGCAGTGACCCCCCAGGGGAGGACACTGAAGCTTTCTTT; CDR3 protein: CASSDPPGEDTEAFF
V gene: TRBV27; J gene: TRBJ2-7; clone size: many; D gene: TRBD2; CDR3 DNA: TGTGCCAGCAGTTTAGGGGACTACTCCTACGAGCAGTACTTC; CDR3 protein: CASSLGDYSYEQYF
V gene: TRBV6-6; J gene: TRBJ1-5; clone size: few; D gene: NA; CDR3 DNA: TGTGCCAGCAGTCCCCCATCCGTCTACAGGGCGACTCAGCCCCAGCATTTT; CDR3 protein: CASSPPSVYRATQPQHF
V gene: TRBV7-8; J gene: TRBJ1-5; clone size: many; D gene: NA; CDR3 DNA: TGTGCCAGCAGCTTTATGCGACGAGGAGTTAGCAATCAGCCCCAGCATTTT; CDR3 protein: CASSFMRRGVSNQPQHF
V gene: TRBV7-8; J gene: TRBJ2-3; clone size: many; D gene: NA; CDR3 DNA: TGTGCCAGCAGCTCGCTGGGACTTACTAGCACAGATACGCAGTATTTT; CDR3 protein: CASSSLGLTSTDTQYF
V gene: TRBV4-1; J gene: TRBJ2-3; clone size: NA; D gene: TRBD2; CDR3 DNA: TGCGCCAGCAGCCAAGGGGGGGGACTAGCGGGGGGTAGCACAGATACGCAGTATTTT; CDR3 protein: CASSQGGGLAGGSTDTQYF
V gene: TRBV7-9; J gene: TRBJ2-5; clone size: NA; D gene: NA; CDR3 DNA: TGTGCCAGCAGCTTAAACGACTTAGAGACCCAGTACTTC; CDR3 protein: CASSLNDLETQYF
V gene: TRBV5-1; J gene: TRBJ2-1; clone size: NA; D gene: TRBD1; CDR3 DNA: TGCGCCAGCAGCCATCCCACAGGGGGGTCCGAGTGGGATGAGCAGTTCTTC; CDR3 protein: CASSHPTGGSEWDEQFF
V gene: TRBV7-4; J gene: TRBJ1-3; clone size: few; D gene: TRBD1; CDR3 DNA: TGTGCCAGCAGCCGACAGGGTATCAGTGGAAACACCATATATTTT; CDR3 protein: CASSRQGISGNTIYF
V gene: TRBV27; J gene: TRBJ1-2; clone size: NA; D gene: TRBD1; CDR3 DNA: TGTGCCAGCAGTTCGCTAAACAGGGGAAACTATGGCTACACCTTC; CDR3 protein: CASSSLNRGNYGYTF
V gene: TRBV27; J gene: TRBJ2-7; clone size: NA; D gene: NA; CDR3 DNA: TGTGCCAGCAGTTTAAGGGGCTTATTAAGGGACGAGCAGTACTTC; CDR3 protein: CASSLRGLLRDEQYF
V gene: TRBV7-9; J gene: TRBJ2-1; clone size: NA; D gene: TRBD2; CDR3 DNA: TGTGCCAGCAGCGTAGGTAGGACTAGCCGCGATGAGCAGTTCTTC; CDR3 protein: CASSVGRTSRDEQFF
V gene: TRBV6-5; J gene: TRBJ1-2; clone size: NA; D gene: NA; CDR3 DNA: TGTGCCAGCAGTTACTCGAGGGCCGATGGCTACACCTTC; CDR3 protein: CASSYSRADGYTF